The clone carrying this T cell receptor beta chain occurred many times. Its matching antigen is unknown. These data originate in a study of regulatory T cells in long-lasting Graves disease. Study findings and constraints: Among persistent patients, a larger number of public clonotypes were shared (approximately 2,900) than among newly diagnosed patients (about 1,000).

Trimming cost V 7 bases and J 1 base, with 7 bases left between them. This CDR3 contains 12 residues. Per the germline V gene, CDR1 is SEHNR and CDR2 is FQNEAQ (reference sequence). Assembly of TCR beta libraries relied on iRepertoire HTBI primers together with Arm-PCR of CDR3 regions. Via MiXCR, TCRdb re-called the multiplex PCR reads, giving one row per CDR3 protein. The sample shows over 500,000 distinct CDR3 sequences, 15% to 20% of them seen only once. Time point denoted: newly diagnosed GD, antithyroid drugs for less than 3 months. PBMC-extracted RNA yielded the TCR library. These data also formed part of another study, on T cells in Graves' hyperthyroidism and ophthalmopathy.

This chain connects TRBV7-9 to TRBJ1-1, with D uncertain. The sample here was peripheral blood mononuclear cells (PBMCs), taken at new diagnosis, from a patient treated with antithyroid drugs. The receptor was derived from a woman between 25 and 40 years old with Graves disease. The CDR3 nucleotides read TGTGCCAGCACCCCCCAGAACACTGAAGCTTTCTTT. Translated, it gives CASTPQNTEAFF.